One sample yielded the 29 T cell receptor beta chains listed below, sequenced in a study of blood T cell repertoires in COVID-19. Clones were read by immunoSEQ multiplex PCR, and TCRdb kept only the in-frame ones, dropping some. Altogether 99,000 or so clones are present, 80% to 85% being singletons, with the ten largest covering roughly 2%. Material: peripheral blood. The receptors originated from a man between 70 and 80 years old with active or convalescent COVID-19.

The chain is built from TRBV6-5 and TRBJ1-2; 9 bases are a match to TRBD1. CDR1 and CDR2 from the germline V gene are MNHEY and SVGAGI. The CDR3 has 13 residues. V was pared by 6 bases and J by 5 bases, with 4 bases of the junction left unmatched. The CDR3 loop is CASRTGQGYGYTF. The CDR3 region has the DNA TGTGCCAGCAGAACGGGACAGGGATATGGCTACACCTTC.

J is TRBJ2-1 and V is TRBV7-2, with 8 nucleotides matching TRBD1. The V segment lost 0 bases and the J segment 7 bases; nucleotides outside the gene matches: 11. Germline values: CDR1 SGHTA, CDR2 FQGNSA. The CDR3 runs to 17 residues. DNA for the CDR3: TGTGCCAGCAGCTTAGCGGCGGGACAGGAAAGGGATAATGAGCAGTTCTTC. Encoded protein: CASSLAAGQERDNEQFF.

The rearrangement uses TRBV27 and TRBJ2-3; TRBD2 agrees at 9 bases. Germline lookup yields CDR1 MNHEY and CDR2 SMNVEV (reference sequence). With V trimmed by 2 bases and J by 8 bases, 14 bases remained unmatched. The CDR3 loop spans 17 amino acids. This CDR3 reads CASSLPLWAGGRVTQYF. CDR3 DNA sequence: TGTGCCAGCAGTTTACCCTTGTGGGCGGGGGGGCGCGTTACGCAGTATTTT.

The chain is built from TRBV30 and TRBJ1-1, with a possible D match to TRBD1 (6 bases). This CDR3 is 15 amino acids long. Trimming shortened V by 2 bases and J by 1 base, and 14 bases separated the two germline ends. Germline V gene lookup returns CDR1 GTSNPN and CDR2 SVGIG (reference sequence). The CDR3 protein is CAWSPRGGKNTEAFF. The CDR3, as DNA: TGTGCCTGGAGTCCACGAGGGGGAAAGAACACTGAAGCTTTCTTT.

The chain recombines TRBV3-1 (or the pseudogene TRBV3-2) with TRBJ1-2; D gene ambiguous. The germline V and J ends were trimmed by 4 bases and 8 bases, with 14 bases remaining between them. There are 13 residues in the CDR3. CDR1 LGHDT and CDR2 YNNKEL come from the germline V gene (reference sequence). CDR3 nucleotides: TGTGCCAGCAGCCTCGAGGGCGCAAGGGGCTACACCTTC. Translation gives CASSLEGARGYTF.

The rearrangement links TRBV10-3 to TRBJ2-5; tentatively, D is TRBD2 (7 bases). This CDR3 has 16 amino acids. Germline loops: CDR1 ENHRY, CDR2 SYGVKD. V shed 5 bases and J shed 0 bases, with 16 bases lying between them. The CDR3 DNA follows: TGTGCCATCAGTAAGGAACGGGGGGCCAACCAAGAGACCCAGTACTTC. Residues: CAISKERGANQETQYF.

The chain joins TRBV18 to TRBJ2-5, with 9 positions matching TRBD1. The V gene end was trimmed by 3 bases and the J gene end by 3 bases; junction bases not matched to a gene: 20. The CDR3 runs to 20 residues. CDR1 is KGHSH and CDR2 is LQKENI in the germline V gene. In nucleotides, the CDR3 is TGTGCCAGCTCACCTAAGGACCGGGGACTGGACAGGGGAACAGAAGAGACCCAGTACTTC. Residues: CASSPKDRGLDRGTEETQYF.

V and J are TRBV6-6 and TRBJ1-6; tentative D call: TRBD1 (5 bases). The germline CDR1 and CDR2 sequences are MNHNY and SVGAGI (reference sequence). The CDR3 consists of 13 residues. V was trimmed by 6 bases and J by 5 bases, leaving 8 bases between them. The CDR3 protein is CASRQVDNSPLHF. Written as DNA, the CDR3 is TGTGCCAGCAGACAGGTAGATAATTCACCCCTCCACTTT.

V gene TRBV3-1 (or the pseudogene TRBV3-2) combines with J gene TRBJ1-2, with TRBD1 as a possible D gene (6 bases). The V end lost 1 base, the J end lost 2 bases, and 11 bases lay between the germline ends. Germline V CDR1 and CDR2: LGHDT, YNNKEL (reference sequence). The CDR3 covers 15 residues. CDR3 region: CASSQGRTGNYGYTF. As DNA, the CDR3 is TGTGCCAGCAGCCAAGGGAGAACAGGGAACTATGGCTACACCTTC.

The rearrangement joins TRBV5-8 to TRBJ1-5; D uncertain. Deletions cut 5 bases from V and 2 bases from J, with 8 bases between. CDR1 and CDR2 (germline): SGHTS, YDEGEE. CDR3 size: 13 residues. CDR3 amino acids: CASSSRGNQPQHF. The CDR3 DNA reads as TGTGCCAGCAGTTCCCGGGGCAATCAGCCCCAGCATTTT.

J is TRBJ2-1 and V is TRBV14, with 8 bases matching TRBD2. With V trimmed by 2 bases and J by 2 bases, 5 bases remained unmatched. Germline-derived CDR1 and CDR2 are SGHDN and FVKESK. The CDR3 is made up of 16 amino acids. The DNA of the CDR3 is TGTGCCAGCAGCCAACGCGGGGGGATCGCCTACAATGAGCAGTTCTTC. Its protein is CASSQRGGIAYNEQFF.

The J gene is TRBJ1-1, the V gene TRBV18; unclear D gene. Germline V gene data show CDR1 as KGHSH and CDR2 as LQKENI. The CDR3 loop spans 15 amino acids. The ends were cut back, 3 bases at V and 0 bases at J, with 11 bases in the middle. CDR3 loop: CASSPDSPMNTEAFF. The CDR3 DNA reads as TGTGCCAGCTCACCGGACTCTCCCATGAACACTGAAGCTTTCTTT.

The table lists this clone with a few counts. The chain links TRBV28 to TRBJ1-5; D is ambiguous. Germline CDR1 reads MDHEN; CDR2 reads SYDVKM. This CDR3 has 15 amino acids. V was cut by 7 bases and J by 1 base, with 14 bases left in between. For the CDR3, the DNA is TGTGCCAGCAACGAGGCGGGCAGGAGCAATCAGCCCCAGCATTTT. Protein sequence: CASNEAGRSNQPQHF. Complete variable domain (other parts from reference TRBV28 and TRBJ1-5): DVKVTQSSRYLVKRTGEKVFLECVQDMDHENMFWYRQDPGLGLRLIYFSYDVKMKEKGDIPEGYSVSREKKERFSLILESASTNQTSMYLCASNEAGRSNQPQHFGDGTRLSIL.

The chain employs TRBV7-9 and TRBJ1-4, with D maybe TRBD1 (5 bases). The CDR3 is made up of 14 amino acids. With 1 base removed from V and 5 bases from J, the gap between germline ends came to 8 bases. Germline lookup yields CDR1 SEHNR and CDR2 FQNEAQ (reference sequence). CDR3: CASSLGQLNEKLFF. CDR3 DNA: TGTGCCAGCAGCTTAGGACAGCTAAATGAAAAACTGTTTTTT.

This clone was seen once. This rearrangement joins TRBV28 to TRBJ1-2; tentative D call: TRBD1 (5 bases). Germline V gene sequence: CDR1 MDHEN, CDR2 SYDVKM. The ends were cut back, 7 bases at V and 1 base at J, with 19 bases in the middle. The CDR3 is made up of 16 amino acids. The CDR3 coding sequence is TGTGCCAGCACCCCTGGTGGGGCAGGGAATAACTATGGCTACACCTTC. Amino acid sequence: CASTPGGAGNNYGYTF.

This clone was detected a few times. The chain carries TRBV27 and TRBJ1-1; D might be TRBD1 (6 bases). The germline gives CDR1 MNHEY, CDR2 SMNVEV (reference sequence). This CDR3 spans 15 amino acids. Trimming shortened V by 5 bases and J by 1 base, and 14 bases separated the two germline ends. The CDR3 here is CASSPWTESNTEAFF. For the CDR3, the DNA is TGTGCCAGCAGTCCATGGACAGAATCGAACACTGAAGCTTTCTTT.

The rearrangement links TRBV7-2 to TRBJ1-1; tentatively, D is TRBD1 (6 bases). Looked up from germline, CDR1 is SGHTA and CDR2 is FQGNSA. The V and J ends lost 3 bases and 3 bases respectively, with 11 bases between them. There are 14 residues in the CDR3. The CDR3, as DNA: TGTGCCAGCAGCTTCACAGGGTGGGACACTGAAGCTTTCTTT. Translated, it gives CASSFTGWDTEAFF. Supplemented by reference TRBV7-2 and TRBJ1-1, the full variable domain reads GAGVSQSPSNKVTEKGKDVELRCDPISGHTALYWYRQSLGQGLEFLIYFQGNSAPDKSGLPSDRFSAERTGGSVSTLTIQRTQQEDSAVYLCASSFTGWDTEAFFGQGTRLTVV.

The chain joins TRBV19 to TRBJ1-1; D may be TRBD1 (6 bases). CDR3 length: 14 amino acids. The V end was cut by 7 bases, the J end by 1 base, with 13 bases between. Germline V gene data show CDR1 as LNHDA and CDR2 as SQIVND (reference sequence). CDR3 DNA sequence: TGTGCCAGTACCCAACCGGGACAGAACACTGAAGCTTTCTTT. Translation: CASTQPGQNTEAFF.

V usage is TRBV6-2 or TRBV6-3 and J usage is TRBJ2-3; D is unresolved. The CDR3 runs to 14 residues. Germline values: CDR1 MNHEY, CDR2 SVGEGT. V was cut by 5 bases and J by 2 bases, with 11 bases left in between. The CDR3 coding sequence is TGTGCCAGCAGTCGAAACACCCTCACAGATACGCAGTATTTT. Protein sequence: CASSRNTLTDTQYF.

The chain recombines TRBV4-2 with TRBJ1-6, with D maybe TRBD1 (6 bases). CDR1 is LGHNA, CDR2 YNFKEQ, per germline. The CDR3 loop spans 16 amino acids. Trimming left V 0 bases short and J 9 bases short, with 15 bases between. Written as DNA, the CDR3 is TGTGCCAGCAGCCAAGAAGGAAACAGGGTGGGTTCACCCCTCCACTTT. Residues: CASSQEGNRVGSPLHF.

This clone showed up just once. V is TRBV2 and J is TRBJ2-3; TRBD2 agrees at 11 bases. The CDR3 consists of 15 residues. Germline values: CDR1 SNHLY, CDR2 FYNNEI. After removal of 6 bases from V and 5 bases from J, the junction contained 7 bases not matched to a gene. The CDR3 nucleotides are TGTGCCAGCAGGTTTTTAGCGGGGGGGCAAGATACGCAGTATTTT. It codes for CASRFLAGGQDTQYF.

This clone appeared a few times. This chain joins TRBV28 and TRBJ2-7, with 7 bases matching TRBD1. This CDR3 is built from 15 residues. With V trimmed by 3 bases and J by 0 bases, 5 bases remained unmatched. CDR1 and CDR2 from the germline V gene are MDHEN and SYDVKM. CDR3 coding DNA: TGTGCCAGCAGTTTTTCCAGGGGGAGCTCCTACGAGCAGTACTTC. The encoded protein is CASSFSRGSSYEQYF.

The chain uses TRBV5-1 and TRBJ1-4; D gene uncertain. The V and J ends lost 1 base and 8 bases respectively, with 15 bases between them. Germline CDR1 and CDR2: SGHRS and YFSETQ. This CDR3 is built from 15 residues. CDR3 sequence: CASSLNPPTREKLFF. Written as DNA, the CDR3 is TGCGCCAGCAGCTTGAACCCCCCAACTCGCGAAAAACTGTTTTTT. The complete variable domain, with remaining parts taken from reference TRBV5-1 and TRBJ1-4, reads KAGVTQTPRYLIKTRGQQVTLSCSPISGHRSVSWYQQTPGQGLQFLFEYFSETQRNKGNFPGRFSGRQFSNSRSEMNVSTLELGDSALYLCASSLNPPTREKLFFGSGTQLSVL.

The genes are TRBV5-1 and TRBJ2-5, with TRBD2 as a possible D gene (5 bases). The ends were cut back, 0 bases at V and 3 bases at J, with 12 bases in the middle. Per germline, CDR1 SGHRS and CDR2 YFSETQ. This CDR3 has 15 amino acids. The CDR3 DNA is TGCGCCAGCAGCTTGGCCGACCCGGGGAAAGAGACCCAGTACTTC. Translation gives CASSLADPGKETQYF.

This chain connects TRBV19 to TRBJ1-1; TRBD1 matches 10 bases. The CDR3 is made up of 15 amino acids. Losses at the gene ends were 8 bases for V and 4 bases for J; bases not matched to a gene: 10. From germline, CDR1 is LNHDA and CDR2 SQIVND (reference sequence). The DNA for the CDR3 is TGTGCCAGTTGGGGACAGGGGAGTGGGATCACTGAAGCTTTCTTT. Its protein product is CASWGQGSGITEAFF.

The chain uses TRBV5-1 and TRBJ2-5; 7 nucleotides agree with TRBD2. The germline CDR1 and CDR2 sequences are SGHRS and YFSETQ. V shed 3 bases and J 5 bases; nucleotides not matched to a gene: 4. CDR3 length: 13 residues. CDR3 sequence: CASSWTRRETQYF. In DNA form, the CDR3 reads TGCGCCAGCAGCTGGACTAGACGGGAGACCCAGTACTTC.

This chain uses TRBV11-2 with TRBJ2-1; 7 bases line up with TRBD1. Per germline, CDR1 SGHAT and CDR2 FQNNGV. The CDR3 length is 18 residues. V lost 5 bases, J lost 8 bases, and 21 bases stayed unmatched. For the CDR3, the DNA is TGTGCCAGCAGCCGAAGAACTGTACAGGGGCCCCCGGGGTATGAGCAGTTCTTC. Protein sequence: CASSRRTVQGPPGYEQFF.

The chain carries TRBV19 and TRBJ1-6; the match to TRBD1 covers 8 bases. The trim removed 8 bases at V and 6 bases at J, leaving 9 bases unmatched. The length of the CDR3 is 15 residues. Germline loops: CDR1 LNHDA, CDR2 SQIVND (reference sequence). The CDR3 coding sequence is TGTGCCAGTCGTCACGGGGACAGGTTTAATTCACCCCTCCACTTT. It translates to CASRHGDRFNSPLHF.

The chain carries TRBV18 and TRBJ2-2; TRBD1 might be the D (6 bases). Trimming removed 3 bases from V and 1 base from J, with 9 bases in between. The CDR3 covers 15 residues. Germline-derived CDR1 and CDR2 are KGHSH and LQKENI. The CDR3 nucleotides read TGTGCCAGCTCACCGGTGGGACAGAACACCGGGGAGCTGTTTTTT. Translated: CASSPVGQNTGELFF.